The rows below give T cell receptor beta chains drawn from one sample of a study of long-term antiretroviral therapy in people with HIV. Data came from immunoSEQ multiplex PCR; TCRdb stores just in-frame clones and leaves some out. The data contain tens of thousands of clones, roughly four fifths of them singletons. Source: unsorted PBMCs, taken 1 year after starting antiretroviral therapy. These receptors came from a man aged 18 to 35 with HIV. The CDR3 runs from the conserved cysteine through the conserved F or W. The D gene is left open where the match is weak. Expanded clones get a size class; other rows say once, few or many, or leave the size out.

d_call j_call v_call clone_size cdr3_aa cdr3_nt
TRBD2 TRBJ2-5 TRBV2 - CASSAGTSGGETQYF TGTGCCAGCAGTGCGGGGACTAGCGGGGGGGAGACCCAGTACTTC
- TRBJ1-6 TRBV28 - CASSLSGLGSPLHF TGTGCCAGCAGCCTTTCGGGGCTAGGTTCACCCCTCCACTTT
TRBD1 TRBJ2-7 TRBV25-1 - CASSRGPGYEQYF TGTGCCAGCAGTAGGGGGCCTGGCTACGAGCAGTACTTC
- TRBJ2-1 TRBV15 - CATSRVRGEQFF TGTGCCACCAGCAGAGTAAGGGGTGAGCAGTTCTTC
TRBD1 TRBJ1-1 TRBV11-1 - CASSPGTANTEAFF TGTGCCAGCAGCCCCGGGACAGCGAACACTGAAGCTTTCTTT
- TRBJ2-6 TRBV11-2 - CASSMSWKRPGANVLTF TGTGCCAGCAGTATGAGCTGGAAACGTCCGGGGGCCAACGTCCTGACTTTC
TRBD2 TRBJ2-7 TRBV7-2 - CASSLLSWTSGSGDEQYF TGTGCCAGCAGCCTCCTATCCTGGACTAGCGGGAGTGGAGACGAGCAGTACTTC
TRBD1 TRBJ1-1 TRBV6-5 once CASSYHRQGGTEAFF TGTGCCAGCAGTTACCACCGACAGGGCGGCACTGAAGCTTTCTTT
- TRBJ1-2 TRBV14 few CASSPGLYGYTF TGTGCCAGCAGCCCGGGTCTCTATGGCTACACCTTC
- TRBJ1-1 TRBV28 - CASSLEGTEAFF TGTGCCAGCAGTTTAGAAGGCACTGAAGCTTTCTTT
- TRBJ1-1 TRBV9 - CASSVADLGGAFF TGTGCCAGCAGCGTAGCTGACCTCGGGGGGGCTTTCTTT
TRBD1 TRBJ2-7 TRBV5-1 - CASSAGTGVYEQYF TGCGCCAGCAGCGCCGGGACAGGGGTCTACGAGCAGTACTTC
TRBD1 TRBJ2-7 TRBV19 few CASSIETGSYEQYF TGTGCCAGTAGTATTGAGACAGGGAGCTACGAGCAGTACTTC
- TRBJ1-2 TRBV6-6 - CASVGAGDEGYTF TGTGCCAGCGTGGGCGCGGGGGACGAAGGCTACACCTTC
TRBD1 TRBJ1-1 TRBV29-1 - CSVAPHPMTGGWNTEAFF TGCAGCGTTGCCCCTCATCCGATGACAGGGGGCTGGAACACTGAAGCTTTCTTT
TRBD2 TRBJ2-7 TRBV7-9 - CASSSGGGEQYF TGTGCCAGCAGCTCCGGGGGGGGCGAGCAGTACTTC
- TRBJ2-7 TRBV4-1 - CASSQGGLPSSYEQYF TGCGCCAGCAGCCAGGGCGGACTTCCCAGCTCCTACGAGCAGTACTTC
TRBD1 TRBJ2-7 TRBV5-6 few CASLDRDYEQYF TGTGCCAGCCTCGACAGGGACTACGAGCAGTACTTC
TRBD2 TRBJ2-3 TRBV5-1 - CASSLEVAGVTDTQYF TGCGCCAGCAGCTTGGAAGTAGCGGGAGTAACAGATACGCAGTATTTT
- TRBJ2-7 TRBV29-1 few CSVEGDQSYEQYF TGCAGCGTTGAAGGCGACCAGTCCTACGAGCAGTACTTC
TRBD2 TRBJ2-1 TRBV7-6 once CASSLEVSSGAEQFF TGTGCCAGCAGCTTAGAAGTTTCTAGCGGGGCCGAGCAGTTCTTC
- TRBJ2-1 TRBV7-9 - CASSLANEQFF TGTGCCAGCAGCTTAGCTAATGAGCAGTTCTTC
- TRBJ1-5 TRBV19 - CASSIGRGRPQHF TGTGCCAGTAGTATCGGGAGGGGAAGGCCCCAGCATTTT
- TRBJ2-1 TRBV4-2 - CASSHTSEDSYNEQFF TGTGCCAGCAGCCACACCAGCGAGGACTCCTACAATGAGCAGTTCTTC
TRBD1 TRBJ2-3 TRBV4-1 - CASGRTGETDTQYF TGCGCCAGCGGAAGGACAGGGGAAACAGATACGCAGTATTTT
- TRBJ1-4 TRBV6-5 once CASSYSQPPNEKLFF TGTGCCAGCAGTTACAGTCAGCCCCCTAATGAAAAACTGTTTTTT
- TRBJ2-1 TRBV7-9 - CASSPLAYNEQFF TGTGCCAGCAGCCCACTGGCCTACAATGAGCAGTTCTTC
- TRBJ1-5 TRBV10-3 - CAAGEQGGRYSNQPQHF TGTGCCGCTGGGGAGCAGGGAGGAAGGTATAGCAATCAGCCCCAGCATTTT
- TRBJ2-7 TRBV6-5 - CASSWGMDGHEQYF TGTGCCAGCAGTTGGGGGATGGATGGCCACGAGCAGTACTTC
- TRBJ2-2 TRBV28 once CASSRRAGELFF TGTGCCAGCAGCCGGAGGGCCGGGGAGCTGTTTTTT
- TRBJ2-1 TRBV6-4 - CASSDSSYNEQFF TGTGCCAGCAGTGACTCTAGTTACAATGAGCAGTTCTTC
- TRBJ1-5 TRBV7-8 once CASRIGGARNQPQHF TGTGCCAGCAGGATAGGGGGGGCGCGCAATCAGCCCCAGCATTTT
- TRBJ2-5 TRBV9 - CASSVDAIEGTQYF TGTGCCAGCAGCGTAGACGCGATAGAGGGGACCCAGTACTTC
- TRBJ1-2 TRBV7-9 few CASSYQGTYYGYTF TGTGCCAGCAGCTACCAGGGGACCTATTATGGCTACACCTTC
- TRBJ2-1 TRBV7-2 - CASSLTARVHNEQFF TGTGCCAGCAGCTTAACCGCGCGGGTACACAATGAGCAGTTCTTC
- TRBJ2-3 TRBV11-2 - CASSSTYRVGMGTDTQYF TGTGCCAGCAGCTCAACCTACAGGGTCGGCATGGGCACAGATACGCAGTATTTT
TRBD1 TRBJ1-1 TRBV11-2 - CASSVQGARGTEAFF TGTGCCAGCAGCGTACAGGGGGCGAGGGGAACTGAAGCTTTCTTT
TRBD2 TRBJ2-2 TRBV9 once CASSAGGGTGELFF TGTGCCAGCAGCGCTGGGGGGGGCACCGGGGAGCTGTTTTTT
TRBD1 TRBJ2-7 TRBV7-3 few CASSLYPGQGYEQYF TGTGCCAGCAGCTTATATCCGGGACAGGGTTACGAGCAGTACTTC
TRBD2 TRBJ2-7 TRBV28 - CASSYLAGYEQYF TGTGCCAGCAGTTACCTAGCGGGTTACGAGCAGTACTTC
TRBD1 TRBJ1-1 TRBV5-1 once CASSSRQGAEAFF TGCGCCAGCAGCTCTCGACAGGGGGCTGAAGCTTTCTTT
- TRBJ2-3 TRBV5-7 once CASSQQGYGEVCADTQYF TGTGCCAGCAGCCAGCAAGGATACGGAGAGGTCTGCGCAGATACGCAGTATTTT
TRBD2 TRBJ2-3 TRBV29-1 - CSVGTSGGKDTQYF TGCAGCGTCGGGACTAGCGGGGGGAAGGATACGCAGTATTTT
TRBD2 TRBJ2-2 TRBV6-6 - CASSSGGGLGAGELFF TGTGCCAGCAGTTCGGGCGGGGGATTGGGGGCCGGGGAGCTGTTTTTT
- TRBJ2-7 TRBV19 - CASSIDLGSEQYF TGTGCCAGTAGTATAGATCTGGGGAGCGAGCAGTACTTC
- TRBJ2-3 TRBV20-1 once CRLSTDTQYF TGCCGTTTAAGCACAGATACGCAGTATTTT
- TRBJ1-2 TRBV19 medium-sized CASRPGAVHGYTF TGTGCCAGTAGGCCTGGGGCAGTCCATGGCTACACCTTC
- TRBJ1-1 TRBV5-1 - CASSLEVNTEAFF TGCGCCAGCAGCTTGGAGGTGAACACTGAAGCTTTCTTT
- TRBJ1-1 TRBV6-1 - CASSLQENTEAFF TGTGCCAGCAGCTTACAGGAGAACACTGAAGCTTTCTTT
TRBD1 TRBJ1-4 TRBV2 - CASTRTGGSEKLFF TGTGCCAGCACCCGTACAGGGGGTTCTGAAAAACTGTTTTTT
- TRBJ2-1 TRBV7-3 - CASSYANEQFF TGTGCCAGCAGCTACGCAAATGAGCAGTTCTTC
- TRBJ2-3 TRBV29-1 - CSVILSDLSTDTQYF TGCAGCGTTATACTAAGCGACCTAAGCACAGATACGCAGTATTTT
TRBD1 TRBJ2-3 TRBV25-1 once CASSRRQGGTDTQYF TGTGCCAGCAGCCGAAGACAGGGAGGCACAGATACGCAGTATTTT
- TRBJ1-2 TRBV5-8 - CASSPRDTVTQGYTF TGTGCCAGCAGCCCCCGGGACACCGTAACCCAGGGCTACACCTTC
TRBD1 TRBJ1-1 TRBV11-2 - CASNKLLRTGDEAFF TGTGCCAGCAACAAACTTCTACGGACAGGTGATGAAGCTTTCTTT
TRBD1 TRBJ2-7 TRBV12-5 - CASGPAGTVHWGEQYF TGTGCTAGTGGACCTGCCGGGACAGTCCATTGGGGCGAGCAGTACTTC
TRBD1 TRBJ2-7 TRBV5-1 - CASSRGQLHYEQYF TGCGCCAGCAGCAGGGGACAGTTACACTACGAGCAGTACTTC